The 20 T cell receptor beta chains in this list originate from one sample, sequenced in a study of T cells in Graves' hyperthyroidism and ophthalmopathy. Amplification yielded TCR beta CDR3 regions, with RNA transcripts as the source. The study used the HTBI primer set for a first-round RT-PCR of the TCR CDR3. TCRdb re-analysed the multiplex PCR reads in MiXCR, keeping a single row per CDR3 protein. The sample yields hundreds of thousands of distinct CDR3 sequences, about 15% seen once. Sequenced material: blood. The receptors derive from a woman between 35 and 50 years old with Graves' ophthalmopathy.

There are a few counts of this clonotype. CDR3: CSARPNPFSGIVAEAFF. In DNA form, the CDR3 reads TGCAGTGCTAGACCTAATCCTTTTTCCGGAATTGTAGCTGAAGCTTTCTTT. This rearrangement joins TRBV20-1 to TRBJ1-1; unclear D gene. Trimming cost V 2 bases and J 6 bases, with 25 bases left between them. In germline, CDR1 is DFQATT, CDR2 SNEGSKA (reference sequence). The CDR3 is made up of 17 amino acids.

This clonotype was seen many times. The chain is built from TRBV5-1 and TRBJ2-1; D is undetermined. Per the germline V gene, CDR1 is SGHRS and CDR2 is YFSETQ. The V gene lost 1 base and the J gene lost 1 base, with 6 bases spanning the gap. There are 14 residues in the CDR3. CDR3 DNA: TGCGCCAGCAGCTTGAGAGTTTCCTACAATGAGCAGTTCTTC. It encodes CASSLRVSYNEQFF.

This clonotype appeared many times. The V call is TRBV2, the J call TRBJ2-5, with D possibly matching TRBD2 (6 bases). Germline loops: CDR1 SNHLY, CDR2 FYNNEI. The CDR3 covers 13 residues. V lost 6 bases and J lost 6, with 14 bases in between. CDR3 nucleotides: TGTGCCAGCAGGACTAGTTCCTGGCAGACCCAGTACTTC. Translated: CASRTSSWQTQYF. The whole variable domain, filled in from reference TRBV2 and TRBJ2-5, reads EPEVTQTPSHQVTQMGQEVILRCVPISNHLYFYWYRQILGQKVEFLVSFYNNEISEKSEIFDDQFSVERPDGSNFTLKIRSTKLEDSAMYFCASRTSSWQTQYFGPGTRLLVL.

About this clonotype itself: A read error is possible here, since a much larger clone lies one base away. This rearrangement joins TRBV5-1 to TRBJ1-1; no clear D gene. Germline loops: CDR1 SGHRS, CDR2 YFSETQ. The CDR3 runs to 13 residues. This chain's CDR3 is CASSFGVNTEASF. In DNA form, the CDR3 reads TGCGCCAGCAGCTTTGGAGTGAACACTGAAGCTTCCTTT.

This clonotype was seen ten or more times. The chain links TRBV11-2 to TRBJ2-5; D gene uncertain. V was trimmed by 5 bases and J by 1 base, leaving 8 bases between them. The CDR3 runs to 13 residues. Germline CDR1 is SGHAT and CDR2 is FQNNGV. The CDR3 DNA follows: TGTGCCAGCAGCGGGGTGTCCCAAGAGACCCAGTACTTC. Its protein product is CASSGVSQETQYF. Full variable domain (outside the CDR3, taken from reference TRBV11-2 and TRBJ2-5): EAGVAQSPRYKIIEKRQSVAFWCNPISGHATLYWYQQILGQGPKLLIQFQNNGVVDDSQLPKDRFSAERLKGVDSTLKIQPAKLEDSAVYLCASSGVSQETQYFGPGTRLLVL.

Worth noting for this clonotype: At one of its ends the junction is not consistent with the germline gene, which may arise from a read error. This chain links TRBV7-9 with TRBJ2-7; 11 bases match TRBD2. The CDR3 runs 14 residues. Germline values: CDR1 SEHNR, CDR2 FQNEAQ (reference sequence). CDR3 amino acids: CVSSNLAGGAEQYF. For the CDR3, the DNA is TGTGTCAGCAGCAATTTAGCGGGAGGGGCCGAGCAGTACTTC.

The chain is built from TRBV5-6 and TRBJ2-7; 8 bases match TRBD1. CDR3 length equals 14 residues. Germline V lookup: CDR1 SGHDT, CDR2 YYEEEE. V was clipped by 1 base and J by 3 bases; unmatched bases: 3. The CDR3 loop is CASSLRGQVYEQYF. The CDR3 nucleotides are TGTGCCAGCAGCTTGCGGGGACAGGTCTACGAGCAGTACTTC. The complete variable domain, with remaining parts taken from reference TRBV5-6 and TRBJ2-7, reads DAGVTQSPTHLIKTRGQQVTLRCSPKSGHDTVSWYQQALGQGPQFIFQYYEEEERQRGNFPDRFSGHQFPNYSSELNVNALLLGDSALYLCASSLRGQVYEQYFGPGTRLTVT.

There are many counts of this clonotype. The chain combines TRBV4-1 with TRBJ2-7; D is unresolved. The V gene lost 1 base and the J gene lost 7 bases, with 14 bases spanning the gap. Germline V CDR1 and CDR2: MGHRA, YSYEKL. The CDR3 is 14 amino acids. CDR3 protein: CASSQGLGSWEQYF. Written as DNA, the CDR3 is TGCGCCAGCAGCCAAGGATTGGGGTCTTGGGAGCAGTACTTC.

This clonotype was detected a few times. The CDR3 protein is CASSKETRTGVYEQYF. In DNA form, the CDR3 reads TGTGCCAGCAGTAAGGAAACTAGGACAGGGGTCTACGAGCAGTACTTC. The chain links TRBV11-1 to TRBJ2-7; 9 bases are shared with TRBD1. The CDR3 has 16 residues. Germline CDR1 is SGHAT and CDR2 is FQDESV (reference sequence). J gave up 3 bases and V 6 bases, and 12 bases lay outside the gene matches.

The CDR3 loop reads CSASTTGLTQYF. CDR3 DNA: TGCAGTGCTAGTACGACAGGGTTGACCCAGTACTTC. V gene TRBV20-1 combines with J gene TRBJ2-5, with 7 nucleotides matching TRBD1. Germline CDR1 is DFQATT and CDR2 is SNEGSKA (reference sequence). Trimming removed 3 bases from V and 7 bases from J; junction bases left unmatched: 5. The CDR3 consists of 12 residues.

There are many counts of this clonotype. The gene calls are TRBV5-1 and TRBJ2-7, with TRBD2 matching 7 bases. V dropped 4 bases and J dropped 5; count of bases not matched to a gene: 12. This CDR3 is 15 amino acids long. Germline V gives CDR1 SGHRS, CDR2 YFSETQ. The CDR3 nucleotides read TGCGCCAGCAGCCCTGGGACTAACGGGGAGGACGAGCAGTACTTC. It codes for CASSPGTNGEDEQYF.

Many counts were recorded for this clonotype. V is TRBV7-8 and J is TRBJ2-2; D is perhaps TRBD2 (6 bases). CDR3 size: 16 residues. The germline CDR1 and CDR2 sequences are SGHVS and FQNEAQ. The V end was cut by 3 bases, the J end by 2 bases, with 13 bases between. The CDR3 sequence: CASSFPGGVNTGELFF. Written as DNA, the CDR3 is TGTGCCAGCAGCTTCCCCGGGGGAGTAAACACCGGGGAGCTGTTTTTT.

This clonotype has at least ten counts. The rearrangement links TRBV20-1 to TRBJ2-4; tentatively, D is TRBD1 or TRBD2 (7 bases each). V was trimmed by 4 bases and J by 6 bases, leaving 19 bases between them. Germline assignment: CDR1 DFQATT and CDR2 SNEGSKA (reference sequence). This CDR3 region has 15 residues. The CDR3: CSATPRERGRNIQYF. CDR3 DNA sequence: TGCAGTGCTACACCGCGGGAGAGGGGGCGAAACATTCAGTACTTC.

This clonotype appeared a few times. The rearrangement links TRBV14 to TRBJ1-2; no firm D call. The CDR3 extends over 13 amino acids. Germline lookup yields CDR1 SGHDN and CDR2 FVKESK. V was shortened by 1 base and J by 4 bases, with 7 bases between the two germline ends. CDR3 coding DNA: TGTGCCAGCAGCCAAGTTTCCTTCTATGGCTACACCTTC. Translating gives CASSQVSFYGYTF. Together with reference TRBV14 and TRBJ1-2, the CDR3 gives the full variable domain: EAGVTQFPSHSVIEKGQTVTLRCDPISGHDNLYWYRRVMGKEIKFLLHFVKESKQDESGMPNNRFLAERTGGTYSTLKVQPAELEDSGVYFCASSQVSFYGYTFGSGTRLTVV.

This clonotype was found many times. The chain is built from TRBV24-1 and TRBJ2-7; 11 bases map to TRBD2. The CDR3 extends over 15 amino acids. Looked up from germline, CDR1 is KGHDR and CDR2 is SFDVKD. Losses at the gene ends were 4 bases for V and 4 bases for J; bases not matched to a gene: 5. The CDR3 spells CATSDSTSGAYEQYF. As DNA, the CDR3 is TGTGCCACCAGTGACTCGACTAGCGGGGCATACGAGCAGTACTTC.

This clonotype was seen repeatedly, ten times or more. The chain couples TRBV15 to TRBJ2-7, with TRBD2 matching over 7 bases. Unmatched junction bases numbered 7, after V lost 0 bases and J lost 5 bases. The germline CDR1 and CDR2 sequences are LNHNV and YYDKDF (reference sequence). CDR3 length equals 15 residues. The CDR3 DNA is TGTGCCACCAGCAGAGAGAGCGCGGGAGCGCACGAGCAGTACTTC. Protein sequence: CATSRESAGAHEQYF.

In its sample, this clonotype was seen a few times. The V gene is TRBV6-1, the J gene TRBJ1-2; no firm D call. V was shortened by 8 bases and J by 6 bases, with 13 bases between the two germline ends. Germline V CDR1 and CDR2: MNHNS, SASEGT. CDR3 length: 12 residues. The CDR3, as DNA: TGTGCCAGCGGGTTCGTTCAGAATGGCTACACCTTC. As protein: CASGFVQNGYTF.

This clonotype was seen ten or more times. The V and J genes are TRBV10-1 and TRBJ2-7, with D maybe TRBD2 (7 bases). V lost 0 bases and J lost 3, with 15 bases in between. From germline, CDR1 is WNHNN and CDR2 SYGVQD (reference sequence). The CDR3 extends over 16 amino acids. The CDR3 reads CASSESGGGGIYEQYF. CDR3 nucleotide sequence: TGCGCCAGCAGTGAGTCGGGGGGAGGGGGGATCTACGAGCAGTACTTC.

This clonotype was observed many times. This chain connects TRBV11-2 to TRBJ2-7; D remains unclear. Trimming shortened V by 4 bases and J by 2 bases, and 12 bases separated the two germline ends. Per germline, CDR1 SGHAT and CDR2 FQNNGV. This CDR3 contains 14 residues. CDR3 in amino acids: CASSSPTTPYEQYF. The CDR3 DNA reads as TGTGCCAGCAGCTCGCCCACAACCCCCTACGAGCAGTACTTC.

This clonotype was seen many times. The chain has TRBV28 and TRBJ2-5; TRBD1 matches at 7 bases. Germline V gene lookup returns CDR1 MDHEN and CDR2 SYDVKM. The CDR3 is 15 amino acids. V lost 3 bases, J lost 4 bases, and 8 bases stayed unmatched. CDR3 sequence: CASSFLTGIRETQYF. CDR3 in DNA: TGTGCCAGCAGTTTTCTGACAGGGATACGAGAGACCCAGTACTTC.